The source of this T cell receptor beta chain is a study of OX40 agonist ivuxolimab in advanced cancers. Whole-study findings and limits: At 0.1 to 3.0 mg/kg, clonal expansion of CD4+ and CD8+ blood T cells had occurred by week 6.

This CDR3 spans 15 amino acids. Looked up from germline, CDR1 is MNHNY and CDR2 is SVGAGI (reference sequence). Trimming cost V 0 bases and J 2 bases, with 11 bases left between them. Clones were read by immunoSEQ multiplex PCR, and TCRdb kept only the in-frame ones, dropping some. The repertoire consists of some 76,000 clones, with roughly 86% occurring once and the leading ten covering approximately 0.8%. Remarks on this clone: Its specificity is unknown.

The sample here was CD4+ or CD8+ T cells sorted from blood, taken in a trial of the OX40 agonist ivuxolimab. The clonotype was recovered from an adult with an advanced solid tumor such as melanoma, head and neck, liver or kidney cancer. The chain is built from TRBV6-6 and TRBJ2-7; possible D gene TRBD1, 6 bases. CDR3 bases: TGTGCCAGCAGTTACTCGCCGGACAGAGCCTACGAGCAGTACTTC. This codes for CASSYSPDRAYEQYF.